This T cell receptor (beta chain) was identified during a study of cytomegalovirus exposure and HLA in healthy donors. General observations from the study: Overall, approximately 150 TCR beta chains were annotated as cytomegalovirus-associated.

This clone was counted a few times. Its antigen is still unknown. Vbeta (60) and Jbeta (13) primers were used in the PCR. Produced via immunoSEQ multiplex PCR; TCRdb's table is partial and in-frame only. The sample has about 170,000 clones; less than 90% are singletons. The donors gave bone marrow, and they were healthy. The clonotype comes from a boy between 2 and 10 years old in good health and CMV-seronegative. Sequencing was done on a sample of PBMCs.

CDR3 region: CASSLVGLNTDTQYF. The CDR3 nucleotides are TGTGCCAGCAGCTTGGTTGGCCTTAACACAGATACGCAGTATTTT. The gene calls are TRBV5-6 and TRBJ2-3; D gene unclear. The V gene's germline CDR1 is SGHDT and CDR2 YYEEEE. The CDR3 has 15 amino acids. V lost 0 bases and J 2 bases, leaving 10 bases between the germline ends.